This is a list of T cell receptor beta chains from one sample in a study of lymphopenia after photon versus proton radiotherapy. The assay was immunoSEQ multiplex PCR, and TCRdb's table has in-frame clones only and misses some. The sample has approximately 170,000 clones, less than 90% seen once. The specimen comprised peripheral blood, sampled from a patient treated with photon-based radiotherapy. All receptors come from a man aged 50-59 years with gastric cancer. Each CDR3 is given with its conserved first and last residue. The D gene is left open where the match is weak. The size entry is marked missing in some rows and otherwise reads once, few, many or a size class.

v_call: TRBV5-6
j_call: TRBJ2-7
d_call: -
clone_size: once
cdr3_aa: CASSLRGAGHEQYF
cdr3_nt: TGTGCCAGCAGCTTGCGGGGGGCTGGGCACGAGCAGTACTTC

v_call: TRBV6-1
j_call: TRBJ1-3
d_call: TRBD1
clone_size: -
cdr3_aa: CASSPTGGEGNTIYF
cdr3_nt: TGTGCCAGCAGCCCGACAGGGGGCGAGGGAAACACCATATATTTT

v_call: TRBV10-3
j_call: TRBJ2-7
d_call: TRBD1
clone_size: -
cdr3_aa: CAISADRTGTYEQYF
cdr3_nt: TGTGCCATCAGTGCGGACAGGACGGGGACCTACGAGCAGTACTTC

v_call: TRBV20-1
j_call: TRBJ2-5
d_call: -
clone_size: -
cdr3_aa: CSQAGQETQYF
cdr3_nt: TGCAGTCAGGCTGGCCAAGAGACCCAGTACTTC

v_call: TRBV5-1
j_call: TRBJ2-2
d_call: TRBD2
clone_size: once
cdr3_aa: CASSGTTSGRATGELFF
cdr3_nt: TGCGCCAGCAGCGGAACCACTAGCGGGAGGGCCACCGGGGAGCTGTTTTTT

v_call: TRBV18
j_call: TRBJ2-3
d_call: -
clone_size: -
cdr3_aa: CASSTYTDTQYF
cdr3_nt: TGTGCCAGCTCAACGTACACAGATACGCAGTATTTT

v_call: TRBV4-3
j_call: TRBJ2-2
d_call: -
clone_size: -
cdr3_aa: CASSQDPEVGGELFF
cdr3_nt: TGCGCCAGCAGCCAAGATCCGGAGGTGGGGGGGGAGCTGTTTTTT

v_call: TRBV29-1
j_call: TRBJ2-2
d_call: -
clone_size: -
cdr3_aa: CSARLVLTGELFF
cdr3_nt: TGCAGCGCTAGACTAGTTCTAACCGGGGAGCTGTTTTTT

v_call: TRBV28
j_call: TRBJ2-5
d_call: -
clone_size: -
cdr3_aa: CASSFRKGSETQYF
cdr3_nt: TGTGCCAGCAGTTTTAGGAAAGGGTCGGAGACCCAGTACTTC

v_call: TRBV6-5
j_call: TRBJ2-7
d_call: TRBD2
clone_size: -
cdr3_aa: CASATSGRGSYEQYF
cdr3_nt: TGTGCCAGCGCGACTAGCGGGAGGGGGTCCTACGAGCAGTACTTC

v_call: TRBV6-6
j_call: TRBJ1-2
d_call: -
clone_size: -
cdr3_aa: CAIGRDGYTF
cdr3_nt: TGTGCGATTGGGAGAGACGGCTACACCTTC

v_call: TRBV15
j_call: TRBJ2-5
d_call: TRBD1
clone_size: -
cdr3_aa: CATSRDRDRAVETQYF
cdr3_nt: TGTGCCACCAGCAGAGATCGAGACAGGGCGGTCGAGACCCAGTACTTC

v_call: TRBV28
j_call: TRBJ2-5
d_call: TRBD2
clone_size: -
cdr3_aa: CASSLGLVLGHGTSGRGAGTQYF
cdr3_nt: TGTGCCAGCAGTTTAGGCCTTGTTTTAGGGCACGGGACTAGCGGGAGAGGGGCGGGGACCCAGTACTTC

v_call: TRBV15
j_call: TRBJ2-2
d_call: -
clone_size: -
cdr3_aa: CATSRDRQTPVGELFF
cdr3_nt: TGTGCCACCAGCAGAGATCGACAGACCCCGGTCGGGGAGCTGTTTTTT

v_call: TRBV6-5
j_call: TRBJ2-1
d_call: TRBD1
clone_size: -
cdr3_aa: CASSPTRTGNNEQFF
cdr3_nt: TGTGCCAGCAGCCCGACCCGGACAGGTAACAATGAGCAGTTCTTC

v_call: TRBV2
j_call: TRBJ2-7
d_call: -
clone_size: few
cdr3_aa: CANVRTIQGYSYEQYF
cdr3_nt: TGTGCCAACGTGAGGACCATACAGGGCTACTCCTACGAGCAGTACTTC

v_call: TRBV6-1
j_call: TRBJ2-5
d_call: -
clone_size: -
cdr3_aa: CASSARLVSETQYF
cdr3_nt: TGTGCCAGCAGTGCCAGACTAGTTTCGGAGACCCAGTACTTC

v_call: TRBV6-5
j_call: TRBJ2-1
d_call: TRBD2
clone_size: -
cdr3_aa: CASSRLASGYNEQFF
cdr3_nt: TGTGCCAGCAGCCGCTTGGCTAGCGGGTACAATGAGCAGTTCTTC

v_call: TRBV2
j_call: TRBJ2-1
d_call: -
clone_size: few
cdr3_aa: CASSVRAGSYNEQFF
cdr3_nt: TGTGCCAGCAGTGTCAGGGCGGGCTCCTACAATGAGCAGTTCTTC

v_call: TRBV5-1
j_call: TRBJ1-5
d_call: TRBD1
clone_size: -
cdr3_aa: CASSLSGGIGSNQPQHF
cdr3_nt: TGCGCCAGCAGCTTGTCAGGGGGGATAGGGAGCAATCAGCCCCAGCATTTT

v_call: TRBV10-3
j_call: TRBJ2-5
d_call: TRBD2
clone_size: once
cdr3_aa: CAISEGLAGQETQYF
cdr3_nt: TGTGCCATCAGTGAGGGACTAGCGGGACAAGAGACCCAGTACTTC

v_call: TRBV19
j_call: TRBJ2-7
d_call: TRBD2
clone_size: -
cdr3_aa: CASSIDVGGSEQYF
cdr3_nt: TGTGCCAGTAGTATAGATGTGGGCGGGAGCGAGCAGTACTTC

v_call: TRBV7-2
j_call: TRBJ2-1
d_call: -
clone_size: -
cdr3_aa: CASSPQVGLLNEQFF
cdr3_nt: TGTGCCAGCAGCCCCCAGGTTGGGCTCCTTAATGAGCAGTTCTTC

v_call: TRBV7-2
j_call: TRBJ2-7
d_call: -
clone_size: -
cdr3_aa: CASSPPGLPDSYEQYF
cdr3_nt: TGTGCCAGCAGCCCCCCTGGACTACCGGACTCCTACGAGCAGTACTTC

v_call: TRBV7-9
j_call: TRBJ1-1
d_call: -
clone_size: -
cdr3_aa: CASNTDGNTEAFF
cdr3_nt: TGTGCCAGCAACACGGACGGGAACACTGAAGCTTTCTTT

v_call: TRBV28
j_call: TRBJ1-5
d_call: -
clone_size: once
cdr3_aa: CASSPDRMQPQHF
cdr3_nt: TGTGCCAGCAGCCCCGACCGCATGCAGCCCCAGCATTTT

v_call: TRBV28
j_call: TRBJ1-5
d_call: -
clone_size: once
cdr3_aa: CASSPGWSQHF
cdr3_nt: TGTGCCAGCAGTCCCGGGTGGTCCCAGCATTTT

v_call: TRBV15
j_call: TRBJ2-1
d_call: -
clone_size: -
cdr3_aa: CATSFGSGDEQFF
cdr3_nt: TGTGCCACCAGCTTCGGGTCAGGTGATGAGCAGTTCTTC

v_call: TRBV7-9
j_call: TRBJ2-4
d_call: -
clone_size: once
cdr3_aa: CASSLGGEIKSKNIQYF
cdr3_nt: TGTGCCAGCAGCTTAGGAGGGGAGATTAAGTCCAAAAACATTCAGTACTTC

v_call: TRBV19
j_call: TRBJ2-2
d_call: -
clone_size: -
cdr3_aa: CASSIYGDTGELFF
cdr3_nt: TGTGCCAGTAGTATATATGGGGACACCGGGGAGCTGTTTTTT

v_call: TRBV6-5
j_call: TRBJ1-4
d_call: -
clone_size: -
cdr3_aa: CASSPPGTSEKLFF
cdr3_nt: TGTGCCAGCAGCCCGCCGGGGACTTCGGAAAAACTGTTTTTT

v_call: TRBV7-6
j_call: TRBJ2-3
d_call: TRBD2
clone_size: -
cdr3_aa: CASSLGLAGGTDTQYF
cdr3_nt: TGTGCCAGCAGCTTAGGACTAGCGGGAGGCACGGATACGCAGTATTTT

v_call: TRBV7-9
j_call: TRBJ2-3
d_call: TRBD2
clone_size: -
cdr3_aa: CASSQSGRPLTDTQYF
cdr3_nt: TGTGCCAGCAGCCAAAGCGGGAGGCCCCTAACAGATACGCAGTATTTT

v_call: TRBV29-1
j_call: TRBJ2-1
d_call: TRBD2
clone_size: -
cdr3_aa: CSVLGGRGADEQFF
cdr3_nt: TGCAGCGTGTTGGGCGGGAGAGGCGCCGATGAGCAGTTCTTC

v_call: TRBV11-3
j_call: TRBJ2-1
d_call: -
clone_size: -
cdr3_aa: CASSPGGNEQFF
cdr3_nt: TGTGCCAGCAGCCCAGGGGGGAATGAGCAGTTCTTC

v_call: TRBV19
j_call: TRBJ1-2
d_call: -
clone_size: once
cdr3_aa: CASGGWYRTENYGYTF
cdr3_nt: TGTGCCAGTGGAGGGTGGTACAGGACGGAAAACTATGGCTACACCTTC

v_call: TRBV15
j_call: TRBJ2-2
d_call: TRBD2
clone_size: -
cdr3_aa: CATTRSSGYTGELFF
cdr3_nt: TGTGCCACCACCAGATCTAGCGGATACACCGGGGAGCTGTTTTTT

v_call: TRBV27
j_call: TRBJ1-1
d_call: -
clone_size: -
cdr3_aa: CASTRAGRGTEAFF
cdr3_nt: TGTGCCAGCACACGGGCGGGCCGGGGCACTGAAGCTTTCTTT

v_call: TRBV28
j_call: TRBJ1-2
d_call: -
clone_size: -
cdr3_aa: CASRWDSNYGYTF
cdr3_nt: TGTGCCAGCAGGTGGGACTCTAACTATGGCTACACCTTC

v_call: TRBV5-1
j_call: TRBJ2-3
d_call: -
clone_size: -
cdr3_aa: CASGRQAESPTDTQYF
cdr3_nt: TGCGCCAGCGGCCGACAGGCCGAATCTCCCACAGATACGCAGTATTTT

v_call: TRBV4-2
j_call: TRBJ2-7
d_call: TRBD2
clone_size: -
cdr3_aa: CASSQGGLAGNYEQYF
cdr3_nt: TGTGCCAGCAGCCAGGGGGGACTAGCGGGAAACTACGAGCAGTACTTC

v_call: TRBV19
j_call: TRBJ1-5
d_call: TRBD1
clone_size: once
cdr3_aa: CASSIGKWGTGIQPQHF
cdr3_nt: TGTGCCAGTAGTATAGGCAAATGGGGGACAGGGATACAGCCCCAGCATTTT

v_call: TRBV19
j_call: TRBJ1-5
d_call: TRBD1
clone_size: -
cdr3_aa: CASQDRGNQPQHF
cdr3_nt: TGTGCCAGCCAAGACAGGGGCAATCAGCCCCAGCATTTT

v_call: TRBV7-8
j_call: TRBJ2-3
d_call: -
clone_size: -
cdr3_aa: CASSLALGGRGTDTQYF
cdr3_nt: TGTGCCAGCAGCTTAGCGCTCGGTGGGAGAGGTACAGATACGCAGTATTTT

v_call: TRBV9
j_call: TRBJ1-3
d_call: -
clone_size: -
cdr3_aa: CASSVGWGGKEPSGNTIYF
cdr3_nt: TGTGCCAGCAGCGTAGGATGGGGCGGTAAGGAGCCCTCCGGAAACACCATATATTTT

v_call: TRBV6-6
j_call: TRBJ2-3
d_call: -
clone_size: -
cdr3_aa: CASSYTIRGVADTQYF
cdr3_nt: TGTGCCAGCAGTTACACAATTAGGGGAGTCGCAGATACGCAGTATTTT

v_call: TRBV4-1
j_call: TRBJ1-5
d_call: TRBD1
clone_size: -
cdr3_aa: CASSQVGRDRFHQPQHF
cdr3_nt: TGCGCCAGCAGCCAGGTCGGGCGGGACAGGTTCCATCAGCCCCAGCATTTT

v_call: TRBV23-1
j_call: TRBJ2-2
d_call: -
clone_size: -
cdr3_aa: CASAVGGTVTGELFF
cdr3_nt: TGCGCCAGCGCCGTGGGGGGCACGGTGACCGGGGAGCTGTTTTTT

v_call: TRBV5-4
j_call: TRBJ2-7
d_call: -
clone_size: -
cdr3_aa: CASSLGQEYEQYF
cdr3_nt: TGTGCCAGCAGCTTGGGACAGGAGTACGAGCAGTACTTC

v_call: TRBV11-1
j_call: TRBJ2-3
d_call: TRBD2
clone_size: -
cdr3_aa: CASRFLAGVTDTQYF
cdr3_nt: TGTGCCAGCAGGTTCCTAGCGGGAGTTACAGATACGCAGTATTTT

v_call: TRBV6-4
j_call: TRBJ2-1
d_call: -
clone_size: -
cdr3_aa: CASSESGGYNEQFF
cdr3_nt: TGTGCCAGCAGTGAAAGCGGAGGGTACAATGAGCAGTTCTTC

v_call: TRBV19
j_call: TRBJ2-3
d_call: TRBD2
clone_size: -
cdr3_aa: CASSIILRTSGRAWNTDTQYF
cdr3_nt: TGTGCCAGTAGTATCATACTACGGACTAGCGGGAGGGCCTGGAACACAGATACGCAGTATTTT

v_call: TRBV7-2
j_call: TRBJ2-2
d_call: -
clone_size: -
cdr3_aa: CASSIYTGELFF
cdr3_nt: TGTGCCAGCAGCATCTACACCGGGGAGCTGTTTTTT